This T cell receptor beta chain was captured by sequencing in a study of blood T cell repertoires in COVID-19. TCRdb's table, derived via immunoSEQ multiplex PCR, lists solely in-frame clones and lacks some. The table shows some 200,000 clones, with more than 75% occurring only once. The V end lost 0 bases, the J end lost 0 bases, and 10 bases lay between the germline ends. This CDR3 contains 16 residues. CDR1 is SGHNT and CDR2 is YENEEA in the germline V gene. The rearrangement joins TRBV11-3 to TRBJ2-3; D uncertain. The clonotype was recovered from a man older than 75 with acute or convalescent COVID-19. The sample taken for sequencing was peripheral blood. The CDR3 spells CASSLDLVRSTDTQYF. The CDR3 DNA follows: TGTGCCAGCAGCTTAGATCTGGTCAGAAGCACAGATACGCAGTATTTT. Together with reference TRBV11-3 and TRBJ2-3, the CDR3 gives the full variable domain: EAGVVQSPRYKIIEKKQPVAFWCNPISGHNTLYWYLQNLGQGPELLIRYENEEAVDDSQLPKDRFSAERLKGVDSTLKIQPAELGDSAVYLCASSLDLVRSTDTQYFGPGTRLTVL.